These T cell receptor beta chains were read from a single sample in a study of blood T cells in healthy people across ages. TCRdb recomputed calls from the 5' RACE reads with MiXCR, one row per CDR3 protein. The sample carries about 830,000 distinct CDR3 sequences, more than 45% recorded once. The specimen sequenced was blood. These receptor sequences come from a man aged 25 to 40 in good health. Each CDR3 is given with its conserved first and last residue. The D gene is left open where the match is weak. Some rows mark clone size as missing; the rest say once, few, many or name a class of expanded clone.

J: TRBJ2-7; size: -; D: -; V: TRBV2; DNA: TGTGCCAGCAGTGGGACAGTACTCGACGAGCAGTACTTC; CDR3: CASSGTVLDEQYF
J: TRBJ2-1; size: -; D: -; V: TRBV7-2; DNA: TGTGCCAGCAACTTACAATCGGGCAGACAAGGGAACAATGAGCAGTTCTTC; CDR3: CASNLQSGRQGNNEQFF
J: TRBJ2-7; size: -; D: -; V: TRBV20-1; DNA: TGCAGTGCTGAGACTCAGGACAGAACCTACGAGCAGTACTTC; CDR3: CSAETQDRTYEQYF
J: TRBJ1-2; size: -; D: -; V: TRBV20-1; DNA: TGCAGTGCTAGAGGGACAGTCCCTAACTATGGCTACACCTTC; CDR3: CSARGTVPNYGYTF
J: TRBJ2-1; size: -; D: TRBD2; V: TRBV20-1; DNA: TGCAGTGCTAGCGGTCGGGGACTAGCGGCCCGCAATGAGCAGTTCTTC; CDR3: CSASGRGLAARNEQFF
J: TRBJ1-1; size: -; D: -; V: TRBV2; DNA: TGTGCCAGCAGGCCCCCCCAGAACACGGAAGCTTTCTTT; CDR3: CASRPPQNTEAFF
J: TRBJ2-3; size: few; D: TRBD2; V: TRBV6-5; DNA: TGTGCCAGCAGTACGACGGTTCGGCGGGAGTCTCTGTATTTT; CDR3: CASSTTVRRESLYF
J: TRBJ2-1; size: -; D: -; V: TRBV10-3; DNA: TGTGCCATCAGCCCTAGACTAGAAGATGAGCAGTTCTTC; CDR3: CAISPRLEDEQFF
J: TRBJ1-4; size: -; D: -; V: TRBV6-6; DNA: TGTGCCAGCAGTCGCAGGGATGAAAAACTGTTTTTT; CDR3: CASSRRDEKLFF
J: TRBJ2-5; size: few; D: TRBD1; V: TRBV6-5; DNA: TGTGCCAGCAGAGGGACAGGGCAGGAGTACTTC; CDR3: CASRGTGQEYF
J: TRBJ2-4; size: -; D: TRBD2; V: TRBV7-9; DNA: TGTGCCAGCAGCGCCAGCGGGAGTCCCAAAAACATTCAGTACTTC; CDR3: CASSASGSPKNIQYF
J: TRBJ2-7; size: few; D: -; V: TRBV20-1; DNA: TGCAGTGCTAGTAGCCCCGACTCCTACGAGCAGTACTTC; CDR3: CSASSPDSYEQYF
J: TRBJ2-7; size: -; D: -; V: TRBV27; DNA: TGTGCCAGCAGGGTTCTGATCAGCGACCCGCCCTACGAGCAGTACTTC; CDR3: CASRVLISDPPYEQYF
J: TRBJ2-1; size: few; D: TRBD1; V: TRBV4-1; DNA: TGCGCCAGCAGCCAGACAGGGGTCTGGGGTAATGAGCAGTTCTTC; CDR3: CASSQTGVWGNEQFF
J: TRBJ1-2; size: -; D: -; V: TRBV2; DNA: TGTGCCAGCAGTCCTAACAGACAAACGGGAGGCTACACCTTC; CDR3: CASSPNRQTGGYTF
J: TRBJ2-1; size: -; D: TRBD2; V: TRBV10-3; DNA: TGTGCCATCAGTGATAGCGGGGGGGGCTCCGATGAGCAGTTCTTC; CDR3: CAISDSGGGSDEQFF
J: TRBJ2-1; size: -; D: -; V: TRBV20-1; DNA: TGCAGTGCTATCAGGTCCGGCAATGAGCAGTTCTTC; CDR3: CSAIRSGNEQFF
J: TRBJ2-5; size: few; D: -; V: TRBV12-3/TRBV12-4; DNA: TGTGCCAGCAGCCCTAACCAGGGCCGAGAGACCCAGTACTTC; CDR3: CASSPNQGRETQYF
J: TRBJ2-7; size: -; D: TRBD1; V: TRBV11-2; DNA: TGTGCCAGCAGCTTTCAGACAGGGGCAAGCTACAATGAGCAGTACTTC; CDR3: CASSFQTGASYNEQYF
J: TRBJ2-7; size: -; D: -; V: TRBV2; DNA: TGTGCCGGCAGACAGACTTACGAGCAGTACTTC; CDR3: CAGRQTYEQYF
J: TRBJ1-2; size: -; D: TRBD1; V: TRBV29-1; DNA: TGCAGCGTTGAGGTTCGGACAGGGGGCATTGGTGGCTACACCTTC; CDR3: CSVEVRTGGIGGYTF
J: TRBJ2-6; size: -; D: -; V: TRBV7-2; DNA: TGTGCCAGCAGCATTCGGGACCCTTATTCTGGGGCCAACGTCCTGACTTTC; CDR3: CASSIRDPYSGANVLTF
J: TRBJ2-4; size: -; D: -; V: TRBV6-6; DNA: TGTGCCAGCAGTTACGGGGTTGGGGAACAGTACTTC; CDR3: CASSYGVGEQYF
J: TRBJ2-3; size: once; D: TRBD1; V: TRBV9; DNA: TGTGCCAGCAGCGAGCAGGACAGGGCAGCCGATACGCAGTATTTT; CDR3: CASSEQDRAADTQYF